Below, 11 T cell receptor beta chains from the same sample are listed, as sequenced in a study of lymphopenia after photon versus proton radiotherapy. TCRdb's copy holds only in-frame clones and misses some; the assay was immunoSEQ multiplex PCR. The repertoire holds over 50,000 clones, with around 88% as singletons. The sample was peripheral blood, taken from a patient treated with photon-based radiotherapy. The source of these receptors is a man in his forties or fifties with gastric cancer.

The genes are TRBV21-1 and TRBJ2-2; the D call TRBD2 from the table was never checked on the DNA. TRBV21-1 is designated a pseudogene. The CDR3 is 16 amino acids. The CDR3 DNA is TGTGCCAGCAGCAAAAAGCCTAGCGGATACACCGGGGAGCTGTTTTTT. Its translation: CASSKKPSGYTGELFF.

This chain connects TRBV7-7 to TRBJ2-3; 11 positions match TRBD2. Per the germline V gene, CDR1 is SSHAT and CDR2 is FNYEAQ (reference sequence). The CDR3 contains 17 residues. With 2 bases clipped from V and 1 base from J, the junction kept 5 bases outside the gene matches. CDR3 loop: CASSLLAGGRGTDTQYF. In nucleotides, the CDR3 is TGTGCCAGCAGCTTACTAGCGGGGGGACGGGGCACAGATACGCAGTATTTT.

This clone has just one count. The rearrangement uses TRBV9 and TRBJ2-1; 10 bases fit TRBD2. This CDR3 contains 16 residues. Germline CDR1 is SGDLS and CDR2 is YYNGEE. With V trimmed by 4 bases and J by 0 bases, 4 bases remained unmatched. Written as DNA, the CDR3 is TGTGCCAGCAGCTCTAGCGGGGGAAGCTCCTACAATGAGCAGTTCTTC. This sequence encodes CASSSSGGSSYNEQFF.

V usage is TRBV6-5 and J usage is TRBJ2-7, with no clear D. Germline loops: CDR1 MNHEY, CDR2 SVGAGI. V was pared by 2 bases and J by 6 bases, with 8 bases between. The CDR3 runs 12 residues. This chain's CDR3 is CASSYQDGEQYF. The CDR3 coding sequence is TGTGCCAGCAGTTACCAGGACGGCGAGCAGTACTTC.

This chain joins TRBV30 and TRBJ1-5; D possibly corresponds to TRBD1 (5 bases). The V end lost 0 bases, the J end lost 4 bases, and 16 bases lay between the germline ends. The CDR3 contains 16 residues. The germline V gene encodes CDR1 GTSNPN and CDR2 SVGIG (reference sequence). The chain's CDR3 is CAWSVSSGTENQPQHF. CDR3 sequence (DNA): TGTGCCTGGAGTGTATCCTCCGGGACGGAGAATCAGCCCCAGCATTTT. Full variable domain (missing parts from reference TRBV30 and TRBJ1-5): SQTIHQWPATLVQPVGSPLSLECTVEGTSNPNLYWYRQAAGRGLQLLFYSVGIGQISSEVPQNLSASRPQDRQFILSSKKLLLSDSGFYLCAWSVSSGTENQPQHFGDGTRLSIL.

V is TRBV5-6 and J is TRBJ2-1; the D is unclear. With 2 bases removed from V and 9 bases from J, the gap between germline ends came to 6 bases. This CDR3 region has 11 residues. Germline loops: CDR1 SGHDT, CDR2 YYEEEE. The CDR3 DNA is TGTGCCAGCAGCTTAGGCGGTGAGCAGTTCTTC. The encoded protein is CASSLGGEQFF.

Concerning this clone itself: Other nucleotide sequences from this sample produce the same CDR3. The rearrangement joins TRBV5-4 to TRBJ2-3; no firm D call. Trimming took off 1 base at V and 0 bases at J, with 6 bases between the two ends. Germline CDR1 and CDR2: SGHNT and YYREEE (reference sequence). This CDR3 is 14 amino acids long. The CDR3 loop reads CASSLLGSTDTQYF. The CDR3 region has the DNA TGTGCCAGCAGCTTGTTGGGGAGCACAGATACGCAGTATTTT.

The chain couples TRBV5-1 to TRBJ1-1; D perhaps matches TRBD1 (6 bases). Trimming cost V 7 bases and J 1 base, with 11 bases left between them. The CDR3 length is 13 residues. CDR1 and CDR2 from the germline V gene are SGHRS and YFSETQ. This CDR3 reads CASRRGGNTEAFF. DNA for the CDR3: TGCGCCAGCCGCAGGGGCGGGAACACTGAAGCTTTCTTT.

This chain connects TRBV10-3 to TRBJ2-2; 7 nucleotides align to TRBD2. Germline V lookup: CDR1 ENHRY, CDR2 SYGVKD. CDR3 length: 15 residues. V trimming: 3 bases; J trimming: 1 base; junction bases outside the gene matches: 2. CDR3 sequence reads: CAISEVAGNTGELFF. The CDR3, as DNA: TGTGCCATCAGTGAAGTAGCGGGGAACACCGGGGAGCTGTTTTTT.

Regarding this clone: One end of the junction does not line up with germline, which may come from a read error. V usage is TRBV7-7 and J usage is TRBJ2-3, with TRBD2 identical over 10 bases. Germline loops: CDR1 SSHAT, CDR2 FNYEAQ (reference sequence). CDR3 length: 16 amino acids. CDR3 DNA sequence: TGTGCTAGCAGCCCGCTAGCGGGGGCTAGCACAGATACGCAGTATTTT. It specifies CASSPLAGASTDTQYF.

The table lists this clone with a few counts. Different DNA sequences within this sample yield the same CDR3. The chain employs TRBV11-2 and TRBJ1-2, with TRBD1 as a possible D gene (5 bases). The V and J ends lost 1 base and 2 bases respectively, with 11 bases between them. This CDR3 contains 15 residues. Germline CDR1 is SGHAT and CDR2 is FQNNGV. The CDR3 reads CASSLVPGNNYGYTF. Here the CDR3 DNA reads TGTGCCAGCAGCTTAGTTCCAGGGAACAACTATGGCTACACCTTC.